This paragraph reports one T cell receptor beta chain. The entry originates in a study of response to subunit inactivated influenza vaccine. TCRdb reprocessed the RT-PCR reads via MiXCR and lists one record per CDR3 protein. Here the sample spans fewer than 600,000 distinct CDR3 sequences, 7.2% being singletons. This CDR3 is 12 amino acids long. The V end lost 5 bases, the J end lost 5 bases, and 8 bases lay between the germline ends. The J gene is TRBJ2-3, the V gene TRBV12-3 or TRBV12-4; TRBD1 or TRBD2 may be the D gene (5 bases each). The clonotype originates from a man between 45 and 75 years old who received an inactivated influenza vaccine. The source was PBMCs from blood, collected less than 30 months after vaccination. CDR3 amino acids: CASSGTEDTQYF. In DNA, the CDR3 is TGTGCCAGCAGTGGGACGGAAGATACGCAGTATTTT.